Listed here are 21 T cell receptor beta chains from one sample, sequenced in a study of Ad26.COV2.S vaccination and SARS-CoV-2 variants. The treatment: about 20 received Ad26.COV2.S at low or high dose, single or two shots; about 5 received placebo; per-sample allocation not given. Following the first vaccine or placebo injection, samples were taken on day 63. Clones were sequenced by immunoSEQ multiplex PCR, and TCRdb holds only the in-frame ones, with some missing. This table has about 680,000 clones, 80% to 90% appearing once. This specimen consisted of peripheral blood, obtained in a trial of Ad26.COV2.S vaccine versus placebo. These receptors were taken from a person aged 18-65 years who received the Ad26.COV2.S COVID-19 vaccine or a placebo.

This chain links TRBV6-2 or TRBV6-3 with TRBJ1-2; D unclear. CDR3 length equals 14 residues. V was pared by 5 bases and J by 6 bases, with 16 bases between. Germline V CDR1 and CDR2: MNHEY, SVGEGT. The CDR3: CASSTTEGMDGYTF. The CDR3 DNA follows: TGTGCCAGCAGTACGACGGAGGGTATGGATGGCTACACCTTC.

V usage is TRBV23-1 and J usage is TRBJ1-2; D is unclear. TRBV23-1 is an ORF, with its function uncertain. This CDR3 spans 11 amino acids. Trimming stripped 11 bases from V and 3 bases from J, with 10 bases between. CDR3 sequence reads: CAGGRHYGYTF. The CDR3 DNA is TGCGCCGGCGGGAGGCACTATGGCTACACCTTC.

This rearrangement joins TRBV25-1 to TRBJ1-1, with 8 bases matching TRBD1. CDR3 length: 13 amino acids. Germline values: CDR1 MGHDK, CDR2 SYGVNS. V lost 7 bases to trimming and J lost 1 base; unmatched junction nucleotides: 2. CDR3 sequence (DNA): TGTGCCAGCAAGACAGGGGCGAACACTGAAGCTTTCTTT. Translating gives CASKTGANTEAFF.

The genes are TRBV6-1 and TRBJ2-1, with D uncertain. This CDR3 has 17 amino acids. CDR1 is MNHNS, CDR2 SASEGT, per germline. Trimming left V 4 bases short and J 0 bases short, with 16 bases between. DNA of the CDR3: TGTGCCAGCAGTGCCGCCTCGGGCTTCAACTCCTACAATGAGCAGTTCTTC. Its translation: CASSAASGFNSYNEQFF.

The chain joins TRBV6-5 to TRBJ2-3, with 14 bases matching TRBD2. Trimming took 7 bases from V and 6 from J; bases not matched to a gene: 3. There are 14 residues in the CDR3. The germline gives CDR1 MNHEY, CDR2 SVGAGI. The CDR3 protein is CASMTSGGDDTQYF. As DNA, the CDR3 is TGTGCCAGCATGACTAGCGGGGGGGATGATACGCAGTATTTT.

This rearrangement joins TRBV27 to TRBJ1-5; D unclear. The V gene lost 2 bases and the J gene lost 0 bases, with 8 bases spanning the gap. CDR3 length: 15 residues. Germline CDR1 MNHEY, CDR2 SMNVEV (reference sequence). CDR3 nucleotide sequence: TGTGCCAGCAGTTTAGGAACCGGTAGCAATCAGCCCCAGCATTTT. Its translation: CASSLGTGSNQPQHF.

This chain links TRBV6-2 or TRBV6-3 with TRBJ2-1, with TRBD2 matching 8 bases. The V segment lost 0 bases and the J segment 4 bases; nucleotides outside the gene matches: 14. Germline CDR1 and CDR2: MNHEY and SVGEGT. The CDR3 length is 19 residues. The CDR3 reads CASSYSLGVAGILYNEQFF. CDR3 sequence (DNA): TGTGCCAGCAGTTACTCTTTGGGGGTAGCGGGGATCTTGTACAATGAGCAGTTCTTC.

The V call is TRBV30, the J call TRBJ1-6; possibly TRBD1 for D (5 bases). This CDR3 has 13 residues. The ends were cut back, 3 bases at V and 10 bases at J, with 13 bases in the middle. CDR1 GTSNPN and CDR2 SVGIG come from the germline V gene (reference sequence). CDR3 DNA sequence: TGTGCCTGGAGGGAGGGGTTTGACTCACCCCTCCACTTT. Encoded protein: CAWREGFDSPLHF.

The chain has TRBV6-5 and TRBJ2-1; unclear D gene. Germline lookup yields CDR1 MNHEY and CDR2 SVGAGI. Trimming stripped 5 bases from V and 10 bases from J, with 15 bases between. This CDR3 contains 13 residues. CDR3 sequence (DNA): TGTGCCAGCAGTCCAGTTACCCGCACCGAGCAGTTCTTC. Amino acid sequence: CASSPVTRTEQFF.

This clone was observed a single time. The chain uses TRBV27 and TRBJ2-1, with D unresolved. The CDR3 is 15 residues long. The germline CDR1 and CDR2 sequences are MNHEY and SMNVEV (reference sequence). V was shortened by 6 bases and J by 3 bases, with 15 bases between the two germline ends. In DNA form, the CDR3 reads TGTGCCAGCAGCCCTCCGGGCTGGGACTACAATGAGCAGTTCTTC. Amino acids: CASSPPGWDYNEQFF.

This chain joins TRBV19 and TRBJ2-7; either TRBD1 or TRBD2 may supply D (6 bases each). Germline loops: CDR1 LNHDA, CDR2 SQIVND (reference sequence). V shed 5 bases and J shed 2 bases, with 10 bases lying between them. The CDR3 contains 13 residues. CDR3 bases: TGTGCCAGTAGTCCCGGGGGCCCCTACGAGCAGTACTTC. Translating it yields CASSPGGPYEQYF. The full variable domain, its missing parts supplied by reference TRBV19 and TRBJ2-7, is DGGITQSPKYLFRKEGQNVTLSCEQNLNHDAMYWYRQDPGQGLRLIYYSQIVNDFQKGDIAEGYSVSREKKESFPLTVTSAQKNPTAFYLCASSPGGPYEQYFGPGTRLTVT.

The rearrangement joins TRBV5-4 to TRBJ2-5, with 13 bases identical to TRBD2. The CDR3 spans 16 residues. Trimming at V came to 4 bases and at J to 5 bases, leaving 8 bases not matched to a gene. Per germline, CDR1 SGHNT and CDR2 YYREEE (reference sequence). CDR3 amino acids: CASSKTSGGAMETQYF. The CDR3 region has the DNA TGTGCCAGCAGCAAAACTAGCGGGGGGGCGATGGAGACCCAGTACTTC. Full variable domain (outside the CDR3, taken from reference TRBV5-4 and TRBJ2-5): ETGVTQSPTHLIKTRGQQVTLRCSSQSGHNTVSWYQQALGQGPQFIFQYYREEENGRGNFPPRFSGLQFPNYSSELNVNALELDDSALYLCASSKTSGGAMETQYFGPGTRLLVL.

The chain joins TRBV20-1 to TRBJ2-2, with D uncertain. V lost 3 bases, J lost 2 bases, and 7 bases lay in between. The germline CDR1 and CDR2 sequences are DFQATT and SNEGSKA (reference sequence). The CDR3 sequence is 13 residues long. CDR3 in amino acids: CSASKGNTGELFF. Written as DNA, the CDR3 is TGCAGTGCTAGTAAGGGAAACACCGGGGAGCTGTTTTTT.

The CDR3 nucleotides read TGTGCCAGCAGTTACGTGGCACGATCCGACTACGAGCAGTACTTC. Its protein product is CASSYVARSDYEQYF. V usage is TRBV6-5 and J usage is TRBJ2-7; D is uncertain. The germline gives CDR1 MNHEY, CDR2 SVGAGI. The CDR3 loop spans 15 amino acids. The V and J ends lost 2 bases and 3 bases respectively, with 14 bases between them.

In nucleotides, the CDR3 is TGTGCCTGGAGTTCCCGACAGATTAATGAAAAACTGTTTTTT. It is translated as CAWSSRQINEKLFF. This chain uses TRBV30 with TRBJ1-4, with a weak D call TRBD1 (5 bases). V lost 2 bases and J lost 4, with 11 bases in between. The CDR3 length is 14 residues. Germline-derived CDR1 and CDR2 are GTSNPN and SVGIG (reference sequence).

This chain joins TRBV7-8 and TRBJ1-2; D gene unclear. Germline V CDR1 and CDR2: SGHVS, FQNEAQ. This CDR3 has 14 amino acids. Trimming removed 5 bases at V and 8 bases at J, with 18 bases between. The CDR3 is CASSQRRGSGGYTF. In DNA, the CDR3 is TGTGCCAGCAGCCAAAGGCGGGGATCGGGAGGCTACACCTTC. Together with reference TRBV7-8 and TRBJ1-2, the CDR3 gives the full variable domain: GAGVSQSPRYKVAKRGQDVALRCDPISGHVSLFWYQQALGQGPEFLTYFQNEAQLDKSGLPSDRFFAERPEGSVSTLKIQRTQQEDSAVYLCASSQRRGSGGYTFGSGTRLTVV.

This clone was seen a handful of times. V gene TRBV11-2 combines with J gene TRBJ2-7; a possible D gene is TRBD2 (5 bases). This CDR3 is built from 14 residues. Germline V gives CDR1 SGHAT, CDR2 FQNNGV. V was shortened by 3 bases and J by 2 bases, with 11 bases between the two germline ends. CDR3 region: CASSLAGTPYEQYF. The DNA for the CDR3 is TGTGCCAGCAGCTTGGCGGGTACCCCCTACGAGCAGTACTTC.

The chain employs TRBV3-1 (or the pseudogene TRBV3-2) and TRBJ1-1; TRBD1 matches at 7 bases. Germline loops: CDR1 LGHDT, CDR2 YNNKEL (reference sequence). V was pared by 1 base and J by 4 bases, with 3 bases of the junction left unmatched. The CDR3 covers 14 residues. The CDR3 reads CASSQAYRGTEAFF. Here the CDR3 DNA reads TGTGCCAGCAGCCAAGCGTACAGGGGCACTGAAGCTTTCTTT.

The V and J genes are TRBV3-1 (or the pseudogene TRBV3-2) and TRBJ2-5; 9 nucleotides match TRBD1. The J segment lost 5 bases and the V segment lost 4 bases, leaving 5 bases of the junction unmatched. There are 14 residues in the CDR3. Germline V gene lookup returns CDR1 LGHDT and CDR2 YNNKEL (reference sequence). For the CDR3, the DNA is TGTGCCAGCAGCCTAGGGACAGGGACGGAGACCCAGTACTTC. Translated: CASSLGTGTETQYF.

This clone was counted once. The gene calls are TRBV5-6 and TRBJ2-2, with 10 bases aligning to TRBD1. V trimming: 4 bases; J trimming: 4 bases; junction bases outside the gene matches: 7. The germline V gene encodes CDR1 SGHDT and CDR2 YYEEEE. The CDR3 is 16 residues long. The chain's CDR3 is CASSQDRGRGTGELFF. The CDR3 nucleotides read TGTGCCAGCAGCCAAGACAGGGGGCGAGGCACCGGGGAGCTGTTTTTT.

The chain recombines TRBV11-3 with TRBJ2-2, with TRBD2 matching over 9 bases. This CDR3 is built from 16 residues. The trim removed 2 bases at V and 6 bases at J, leaving 7 bases unmatched. Germline CDR1 SGHNT, CDR2 YENEEA. Written as DNA, the CDR3 is TGTGCCAGCAGCTTAAGGCCTAGCGGGGTGTCCGGGGAGCTGTTTTTT. This encodes CASSLRPSGVSGELFF.